This entry lists 28 T cell receptor beta chains sequenced from one sample in a study of human T cells and chemical hapten exposure. Described time point: pre-sensitization, week 0. Stated treatment: therapeutic diphenylcyclopropenone sensitization with weekly scalp DPC. Via MiXCR, TCRdb re-called the RACE reads, giving one row per CDR3 protein. The repertoire holds about 260,000 distinct CDR3 sequences, with 7.5% to 9% as singletons. The sequences come from whole blood, collected in connection with sensitization to the hapten diphenylcyclopropenone (DPC). These receptors were obtained from a woman between 40 and 50 years old with alopecia areata. Some clones in this sample may be carry-over from other donors' samples.

The rearrangement joins TRBV7-3 to TRBJ2-1; a possible D gene is TRBD1 (6 bases). The germline CDR1 and CDR2 sequences are SGHTA and FQGTGA. The V end was cut by 3 bases, the J end by 8 bases, with 14 bases between. The CDR3 totals 14 residues. The CDR3 sequence is CASSFSGAVDEQFF. CDR3 DNA sequence: TGTGCCAGCAGCTTCTCAGGGGCTGTTGATGAGCAGTTCTTC. Combining the CDR3 with reference TRBV7-3 and TRBJ2-1 gives the whole variable domain GAGVSQTPSNKVTEKGKYVELRCDPISGHTALYWYRQSLGQGPEFLIYFQGTGAADDSGLPNDRFFAVRPEGSVSTLKIQRTERGDSAVYLCASSFSGAVDEQFFGPGTRLTVL.

This sequence joins TRBV19 and TRBJ2-3; D may be TRBD1 or TRBD2 (5 bases each). The germline V gene encodes CDR1 LNHDA and CDR2 SQIVND (reference sequence). The CDR3 is 15 amino acids. Between the trimmed V and J ends, which lost 4 bases and 6 bases, there was a span of 17 bases. CDR3 loop: CASSNRDAQPDTQYF. In DNA form, the CDR3 reads TGTGCCAGTAGTAACCGGGACGCGCAACCTGATACGCAGTATTTT.

The genes are TRBV24-1 and TRBJ2-1, with TRBD2 as a possible D gene (6 bases). There are 14 residues in the CDR3. Germline values: CDR1 KGHDR, CDR2 SFDVKD. V lost 9 bases to trimming and J lost 5 bases, with 16 bases between them. CDR3 loop: CATGAASVDNEQFF. The DNA for the CDR3 is TGTGCCACCGGTGCGGCTAGCGTAGACAATGAGCAGTTCTTC.

This rearrangement joins TRBV5-1 to TRBJ2-7, with D possibly being TRBD1 or TRBD2 (7 bases each). This CDR3 has 15 amino acids. The V and J ends lost 3 bases and 2 bases respectively, with 15 bases between them. Germline V CDR1 and CDR2: SGHRS, YFSETQ. Here the CDR3 DNA reads TGCGCCAGCAGCTCCGGGACAGCGGGACCCTACGAGCAGTACTTC. As protein: CASSSGTAGPYEQYF.

This clonotype has only a few counts. The chain carries TRBV3-1 and TRBJ2-3; 8 bases align to TRBD2. Losses at the gene ends were 7 bases for V and 6 bases for J; bases not matched to a gene: 9. Germline CDR1 reads LGHDT; CDR2 reads YNNKEL (reference sequence). The CDR3 runs to 14 residues. This CDR3 is CASTPGTSKDTQYF. CDR3 sequence (DNA): TGTGCCAGCACCCCCGGGACTAGTAAGGATACGCAGTATTTT.

The V and J genes are TRBV27 and TRBJ2-1; possible D gene TRBD2, 6 bases. Germline V gene data show CDR1 as MNHEY and CDR2 as SMNVEV (reference sequence). This CDR3 spans 11 amino acids. V was cut by 5 bases and J by 8 bases, with 7 bases left in between. Written as DNA, the CDR3 is TGTGCCAGCAGTGGCGGGGATGAGCAGTTCTTC. It yields the protein CASSGGDEQFF.

In its sample, this clonotype was seen many times. The genes are TRBV9 and TRBJ1-1, with D unclear. Germline CDR1 is SGDLS and CDR2 is YYNGEE. CDR3 length: 15 amino acids. Trimming shortened V by 0 bases and J by 4 bases, and 13 bases separated the two germline ends. The CDR3 DNA is TGTGCCAGCAGCGTAGAGGTTTGGGCCCCCACTGAAGCTTTCTTT. Its translation: CASSVEVWAPTEAFF.

This clonotype was seen only a few times. The genes are TRBV10-3 and TRBJ2-3; 13 bases are shared with TRBD2. This CDR3 comprises 17 residues. Germline V lookup: CDR1 ENHRY, CDR2 SYGVKD. Losses at the gene ends were 4 bases for V and 3 bases for J; bases not matched to a gene: 7. The CDR3 DNA follows: TGTGCCATCAGTGGGACTAGCGGGAGTGGGAGGACAGATACGCAGTATTTT. It yields the protein CAISGTSGSGRTDTQYF.

This clonotype was seen more than once but under ten times. The chain is built from TRBV28 and TRBJ2-1, with 8 bases fitting TRBD2. CDR3 size: 16 residues. Germline lookup yields CDR1 MDHEN and CDR2 SYDVKM. Losses at the gene ends were 5 bases for V and 0 bases for J; bases not matched to a gene: 6. This CDR3 is CASSRGGSSSYNEQFF. CDR3 nucleotide sequence: TGTGCCAGCAGTCGGGGGGGATCGAGCTCCTACAATGAGCAGTTCTTC.

V is TRBV20-1 and J is TRBJ1-1; 9 bases fit TRBD1. V lost 6 bases to trimming and J lost 3 bases; unmatched junction nucleotides: 5. The CDR3 covers 13 residues. Germline V gene sequence: CDR1 DFQATT, CDR2 SNEGSKA (reference sequence). CDR3 loop: CSALGQGHTEAFF. The CDR3 coding sequence is TGCAGTGCCCTGGGACAGGGACACACTGAAGCTTTCTTT.

This clonotype was counted at least ten times. This chain joins TRBV27 and TRBJ2-5; a possible D gene is TRBD2 (6 bases). The CDR3 is 14 amino acids. CDR1 and CDR2 (germline): MNHEY, SMNVEV (reference sequence). The V end lost 6 bases, the J end lost 7 bases, and 18 bases lay between the germline ends. This CDR3 reads CASRAGRTVGTQYF. CDR3 bases: TGTGCCAGCAGGGCGGGGCGGACGGTGGGGACCCAGTACTTC.

This rearrangement joins TRBV6-5 to TRBJ2-7, with D perhaps TRBD1 (7 bases). The CDR3 extends over 15 amino acids. The V gene's germline CDR1 is MNHEY and CDR2 SVGAGI. V lost 2 bases to trimming and J lost 2 bases, with 13 bases between them. CDR3 protein: CASSYGGTAAYEQYF. CDR3 nucleotides: TGTGCCAGCAGTTACGGGGGGACAGCAGCCTACGAGCAGTACTTC.

This clonotype was recorded at least ten times. The gene calls are TRBV29-1 and TRBJ2-7; D assignment may be TRBD1 or TRBD2 (5 bases each). The germline V gene has CDR1 SQVTM and CDR2 ANQGSEA. The V end lost 3 bases, the J end lost 4 bases, and 7 bases lay between the germline ends. This CDR3 has 11 amino acids. DNA of the CDR3: TGCAGCGTTGAGGGGGAGTACGAGCAGTACTTC. This codes for CSVEGEYEQYF.

This clonotype was seen only a few times. This chain joins TRBV24-1 and TRBJ1-5; D unresolved. The CDR3 sequence is 13 residues long. Germline V CDR1 and CDR2: KGHDR, SFDVKD. Trimming removed 2 bases from V and 3 bases from J, with 4 bases in between. In DNA form, the CDR3 reads TGTGCCACCAGTGATTCAAACAATCAGCCCCAGCATTTT. It specifies CATSDSNNQPQHF.

As concerns this clonotype: The final CDR3 position lacks the conserved phenylalanine or tryptophan, pointing to a likely read error. The rearrangement links TRBV24-1 to TRBJ2-3, with D uncertain. This CDR3 has 11 amino acids. Germline CDR1 is KGHDR and CDR2 is SFDVKD. The CDR3, as DNA: TGTGCCACCAGTTATTTGGATACGCAGTATCTT. Translation gives CATSYLDTQYL.

A few counts support this clonotype. The rearrangement joins TRBV28 to TRBJ2-7, with unresolved D. Trimming took 6 bases from V and 7 from J, leaving 19 bases between them. Germline V gene lookup returns CDR1 MDHEN and CDR2 SYDVKM. The CDR3 totals 14 residues. The chain's CDR3 is CASRGSLGVREQYF. The CDR3 DNA is TGTGCCAGCAGAGGTTCTTTAGGAGTACGGGAGCAGTACTTC.

This clonotype was seen only a few times. V gene TRBV6-2 or TRBV6-3 combines with J gene TRBJ2-6, with 7 bases fitting TRBD1. The CDR3 is made up of 17 amino acids. Germline-derived CDR1 and CDR2 are MNHEY and SVGEGT. J gave up 0 bases and V 8 bases, and 10 bases lay outside the gene matches. Written as DNA, the CDR3 is TGTGCCAGCCGCTCCGGGACAGTGATCTCTGGGGCCAACGTCCTGACTTTC. It codes for CASRSGTVISGANVLTF.

The V call is TRBV7-2, the J call TRBJ2-7; D not resolved. The CDR3 runs to 13 residues. The V end was cut by 5 bases, the J end by 6 bases, with 14 bases between. Germline CDR1 is SGHTA and CDR2 is FQGNSA. The CDR3 bases are TGTGCCAGCAGCCCCAGAATCGACGGCGAGCAGTACTTC. This gives the protein CASSPRIDGEQYF.

This clonotype has a handful of counts. The CDR3 nucleotides read TGTGCCAGCAGCTTACCGGTCAGCTCCTACAATGAGCAGTTCTTC. Encoded protein: CASSLPVSSYNEQFF. V and J are TRBV7-9 and TRBJ2-1; no definite D call. Trimming removed 2 bases at V and 0 bases at J, with 8 bases between. Germline V CDR1 and CDR2: SEHNR, FQNEAQ (reference sequence). The CDR3 loop spans 15 amino acids.

This clonotype was observed a handful of times. The chain links TRBV28 to TRBJ1-1, with a tentative D call TRBD1 (5 bases). The germline CDR1 and CDR2 sequences are MDHEN and SYDVKM. The CDR3 consists of 14 residues. The V gene lost 1 base and the J gene lost 6 bases, with 12 bases spanning the gap. The CDR3 coding sequence is TGTGCCAGCAGTTTATTCTCTATCAGGGCTGAAGCTTTCTTT. Residues: CASSLFSIRAEAFF.

This clonotype was counted a few times. The junction and the germline gene differ at one end; a read error may be behind it. V usage is TRBV5-6 and J usage is TRBJ2-3; perhaps TRBD2 as D (6 bases). CDR3 length: 18 residues. In germline, CDR1 is SGHDT, CDR2 YYEEEE. CDR3 DNA sequence: TGTGCCAGCAGTTTGGGTGGGCGGGGCTTTATCCCCACAGATACGCAGTATTTT. Its translation: CASSLGGRGFIPTDTQYF.

In its sample, this clonotype was seen a few times. The genes are TRBV7-2 and TRBJ2-5; D remains ambiguous. Trimming removed 5 bases from V and 5 bases from J, with 15 bases in between. The CDR3 sequence is 14 residues long. Germline CDR1 reads SGHTA; CDR2 reads FQGNSA. The CDR3 reads CASSPRQVRETQYF. CDR3 coding DNA: TGTGCCAGCAGCCCCCGGCAAGTCCGTGAGACCCAGTACTTC.

This clonotype was picked up a small number of times. The chain combines TRBV6-2 or TRBV6-3 with TRBJ2-2; D could derive from TRBD1 or TRBD2 (5 bases each). The CDR3 spans 17 residues. V gave up 6 bases and J gave up 7 bases, with 24 bases separating them. Germline CDR1 reads MNHEY; CDR2 reads SVGEGT. CDR3 coding DNA: TGTGCCAGCAGCTCCCTTCAACCGGGACGCGGAAACGGGGAGCTGTTTTTT. Encoded protein: CASSSLQPGRGNGELFF.

The V call is TRBV11-2, the J call TRBJ1-6; D call uncertain. V was cut by 3 bases and J by 8 bases, with 8 bases left in between. CDR1 is SGHAT, CDR2 FQNNGV, per germline. The CDR3 runs to 13 residues. The CDR3 DNA sequence: TGTGCCAGCAGCTTTACAAAGGATTCACCCCTCCACTTT. Translating gives CASSFTKDSPLHF.

The rearrangement joins TRBV18 to TRBJ1-1; D is uncertain. This CDR3 has 14 residues. Trimming took off 2 bases at V and 1 base at J, with 8 bases between the two ends. Germline V gene sequence: CDR1 KGHSH, CDR2 LQKENI. CDR3 in DNA: TGTGCCAGCTCACCAGAATGGAGGAACACTGAAGCTTTCTTT. It yields the protein CASSPEWRNTEAFF.

This sequence joins TRBV28 and TRBJ1-2; TRBD1 might be the D (6 bases). This CDR3 spans 14 amino acids. Trimming stripped 2 bases from V and 3 bases from J, with 10 bases between. Looked up from germline, CDR1 is MDHEN and CDR2 is SYDVKM. The CDR3 nucleotides read TGTGCCAGCAGTTTAGGGGGCCCCTACTATGGCTACACCTTC. Its protein is CASSLGGPYYGYTF.

Only a few counts were recorded for this clonotype. The chain recombines TRBV29-1 with TRBJ1-1; weak D call: TRBD1 (6 bases). Germline V lookup: CDR1 SQVTM, CDR2 ANQGSEA. Trimming shortened V by 6 bases and J by 1 base, and 12 bases separated the two germline ends. CDR3 length: 13 residues. The CDR3 reads CSVHRAENTEAFF. The CDR3 DNA reads TGCAGCGTCCACAGGGCTGAGAACACTGAAGCTTTCTTT.

This clonotype was seen only a few times. V gene TRBV25-1 combines with J gene TRBJ1-2, with TRBD1 identical over 8 bases. Germline V lookup: CDR1 MGHDK, CDR2 SYGVNS. The CDR3 has 14 amino acids. Trimming at V came to 2 bases and at J to 4 bases, leaving 3 bases not matched to a gene. The CDR3 nucleotides read TGTGCCAGCAGTGAAGACAGGGGTTTCTATGGCTACACCTTC. It encodes CASSEDRGFYGYTF.